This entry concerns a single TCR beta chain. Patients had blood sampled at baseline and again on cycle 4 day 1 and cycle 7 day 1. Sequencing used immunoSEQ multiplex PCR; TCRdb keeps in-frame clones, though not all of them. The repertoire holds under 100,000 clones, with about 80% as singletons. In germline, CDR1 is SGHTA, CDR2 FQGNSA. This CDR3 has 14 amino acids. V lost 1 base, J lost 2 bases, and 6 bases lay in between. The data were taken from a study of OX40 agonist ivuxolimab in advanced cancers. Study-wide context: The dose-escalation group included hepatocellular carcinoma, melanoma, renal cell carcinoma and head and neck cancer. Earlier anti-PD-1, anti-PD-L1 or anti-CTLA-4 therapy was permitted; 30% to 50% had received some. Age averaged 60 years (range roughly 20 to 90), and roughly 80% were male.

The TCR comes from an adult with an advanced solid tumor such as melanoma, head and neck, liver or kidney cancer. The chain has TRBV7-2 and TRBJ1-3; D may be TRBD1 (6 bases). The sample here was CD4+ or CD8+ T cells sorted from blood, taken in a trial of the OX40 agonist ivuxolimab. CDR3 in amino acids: CASSLDRAGNTIYF. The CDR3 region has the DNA TGTGCCAGCAGCTTAGACAGGGCTGGAAACACCATATATTTT. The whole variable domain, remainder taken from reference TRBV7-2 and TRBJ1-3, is GAGVSQSPSNKVTEKGKDVELRCDPISGHTALYWYRQSLGQGLEFLIYFQGNSAPDKSGLPSDRFSAERTGGSVSTLTIQRTQQEDSAVYLCASSLDRAGNTIYFGEGSWLTVV.